Each of the 18 T cell receptor beta chains below was sequenced from the same sample in a study of neoadjuvant anti-PD-1 for oral cavity cancer. Time point specified: after neoadjuvant nivolumab, at surgical resection. Only in-frame clones appear in the TCRdb table, and some are missing; sequencing was by immunoSEQ multiplex PCR. This sample yields under 15,000 clones, of which approximately 72% are seen a single time; about 2.5% belongs to the top ten. The material sequenced was PBMCs, taken after nivolumab (anti-PD-1) treatment. Receptors originate from a person aged 35-79 years with oral cavity squamous cell carcinoma.

The chain links TRBV29-1 to TRBJ2-2; weak D call: TRBD1 (5 bases). The CDR3 has 14 residues. CDR1 and CDR2 (germline): SQVTM, ANQGSEA. V gave up 7 bases and J gave up 3 bases, with 15 bases separating them. CDR3 sequence: CSADTGYYTGELFF. The CDR3 DNA follows: TGCAGCGCGGACACCGGGTATTACACCGGGGAGCTGTTTTTT.

The chain carries TRBV19 and TRBJ1-1; possibly TRBD1 for D (6 bases). This CDR3 has 16 amino acids. V shed 5 bases and J shed 1 base, with 17 bases lying between them. The germline gives CDR1 LNHDA, CDR2 SQIVND (reference sequence). In nucleotides, the CDR3 is TGTGCCAGTAGTTTCCGGGACACGATACGGAACACTGAAGCTTTCTTT. This codes for CASSFRDTIRNTEAFF.

The genes are TRBV13 and TRBJ2-3; D is perhaps TRBD2 (6 bases). The CDR3 contains 15 residues. V gave up 6 bases and J gave up 4 bases, with 17 bases separating them. Germline CDR1 PRHDT, CDR2 FYEKMQ (reference sequence). DNA for the CDR3: TGTGCCAGCAGAAACCGACTCCCGGGAGCAGATACGCAGTATTTT. Amino acid sequence: CASRNRLPGADTQYF.

The CDR3 region is CAWSTRNEQYF. The CDR3, as DNA: TGTGCCTGGTCCACTAGAAACGAGCAGTACTTC. The chain links TRBV30 to TRBJ2-7, with D maybe TRBD2 (5 bases). This CDR3 region has 11 residues. Germline CDR1 GTSNPN, CDR2 SVGIG (reference sequence). The V end lost 5 bases, the J end lost 5 bases, and 10 bases lay between the germline ends.

The chain's CDR3 is CSVLMTGRGANVLTF. CDR3 coding DNA: TGCAGCGTCCTAATGACAGGAAGGGGGGCCAACGTCCTGACTTTC. The chain carries TRBV29-1 and TRBJ2-6, with TRBD1 as a possible D gene (6 bases). Trimming cost V 6 bases and J 4 bases, with 16 bases left between them. From germline, CDR1 is SQVTM and CDR2 ANQGSEA. The CDR3 is made up of 15 amino acids.

The chain uses TRBV7-2 and TRBJ2-1; TRBD2 matches 12 bases. The CDR3 loop spans 15 amino acids. Trimming cost V 5 bases and J 9 bases; bases outside gene matches: 8. The germline V gene has CDR1 SGHTA and CDR2 FQGNSA. CDR3 in amino acids: CASSRSSGRAPEQFF. The CDR3, as DNA: TGTGCCAGCAGCCGATCTAGCGGGAGGGCCCCTGAGCAGTTCTTC.

The rearrangement joins TRBV19 to TRBJ1-2; TRBD1 agrees at 7 bases. Looked up from germline, CDR1 is LNHDA and CDR2 is SQIVND (reference sequence). J was trimmed by 3 bases and V by 3 bases; bases with no gene match: 10. The CDR3 consists of 16 residues. CDR3 region: CASSIPYRQGDYGYTF. The CDR3, as DNA: TGTGCCAGTAGTATCCCCTATAGACAGGGTGACTATGGCTACACCTTC.

V gene TRBV7-2 combines with J gene TRBJ2-5; D possibly matches TRBD1 or TRBD2 (5 bases each). The germline V gene encodes CDR1 SGHTA and CDR2 FQGNSA. The CDR3 loop spans 13 amino acids. Trimming shortened V by 5 bases and J by 5 bases, and 12 bases separated the two germline ends. CDR3 region: CASSPGPPETQYF. In DNA, the CDR3 is TGTGCCAGCAGCCCGGGACCTCCGGAGACCCAGTACTTC.

The V and J genes are TRBV7-8 and TRBJ1-5, with D possibly being TRBD1 (6 bases). This CDR3 region has 15 residues. Trimming left V 6 bases short and J 5 bases short, with 17 bases between. Germline-derived CDR1 and CDR2 are SGHVS and FQNEAQ. CDR3 nucleotide sequence: TGTGCCAGCAGGCGGGAGGGGGGGCGAGATCAGCCCCAGCATTTT. Translating it yields CASRREGGRDQPQHF.

This chain uses TRBV2 with TRBJ2-7; TRBD1 is a possible D gene (5 bases). V was shortened by 3 bases and J by 2 bases, with 14 bases between the two germline ends. The CDR3 totals 15 residues. Germline V lookup: CDR1 SNHLY, CDR2 FYNNEI. CDR3 nucleotide sequence: TGTGCCAGCAGTGAGTTCGGCCAGGGCCCCTACGAGCAGTACTTC. Its protein product is CASSEFGQGPYEQYF.

The chain employs TRBV6-5 and TRBJ1-3; D unclear. This CDR3 region has 15 residues. Deletions cut 6 bases from V and 4 bases from J, with 16 bases between. In germline, CDR1 is MNHEY, CDR2 SVGAGI. The DNA for the CDR3 is TGTGCCAGCAGCCTATCCCGAGTGATAGGAAACACCATATATTTT. It codes for CASSLSRVIGNTIYF.

This clone was seen once. The V call is TRBV30, the J call TRBJ2-7; possibly TRBD1 for D (6 bases). V gave up 0 bases and J gave up 5 bases, with 17 bases separating them. Germline-derived CDR1 and CDR2 are GTSNPN and SVGIG (reference sequence). This CDR3 region has 15 residues. CDR3 amino acids: CAWSVGPGAGDEQYF. In nucleotides, the CDR3 is TGTGCCTGGAGTGTAGGGCCAGGGGCAGGGGACGAGCAGTACTTC.

This chain joins TRBV30 and TRBJ1-1; D is unclear. V lost 1 base and J 1 base, leaving 10 bases between the germline ends. CDR3 size: 14 residues. Per the germline V gene, CDR1 is GTSNPN and CDR2 is SVGIG (reference sequence). DNA of the CDR3: TGTGCCTGGAGTGGGCTCAGCCCGAACACTGAAGCTTTCTTT. Translating gives CAWSGLSPNTEAFF.

The chain employs TRBV19 and TRBJ2-2, with TRBD1 matching over 7 bases. Trimming took 5 bases from V and 0 from J; bases not matched to a gene: 3. CDR1 and CDR2 (germline): LNHDA, SQIVND (reference sequence). CDR3 size: 15 residues. The DNA for the CDR3 is TGTGCCAGTAGTGCCGGGACAGCGAACACCGGGGAGCTGTTTTTT. Translated, it gives CASSAGTANTGELFF.

The CDR3 spells CASSSIKDTEAFF. CDR3 nucleotides: TGCGCCAGCAGCTCGATAAAGGACACTGAAGCTTTCTTT. This sequence joins TRBV5-1 and TRBJ1-1; D is unclear. The CDR3 contains 13 residues. V lost 3 bases to trimming and J lost 3 bases, with 9 bases between them. The germline V gene encodes CDR1 SGHRS and CDR2 YFSETQ.

This chain uses TRBV7-8 with TRBJ2-1; D is possibly TRBD1 (5 bases). The CDR3 has 16 residues. Germline CDR1 is SGHVS and CDR2 is FQNEAQ. Trimming removed 5 bases at V and 3 bases at J, with 17 bases between. The CDR3 nucleotides read TGTGCCAGCAGCCCACGGGCAGGGTCAGTCTACAATGAGCAGTTCTTC. Translating gives CASSPRAGSVYNEQFF.

This clone was recorded only once. The rearrangement links TRBV9 to TRBJ1-1; D is ambiguous. The CDR3 is made up of 14 amino acids. CDR1 and CDR2 (germline): SGDLS, YYNGEE. The ends were cut back, 4 bases at V and 0 bases at J, with 10 bases in the middle. CDR3: CASSPGYLNTEAFF. The CDR3 coding sequence is TGTGCCAGCAGCCCCGGTTACCTGAACACTGAAGCTTTCTTT.

V and J are TRBV21-1 and TRBJ2-7. TRBV21-1 is noted as a pseudogene. The CDR3 runs to 14 residues. The CDR3 DNA reads TGTGCCAGCAGCCAGAGGGACGCCTCCTACGAGCAGTACTTC. It yields the protein CASSQRDASYEQYF.